This T cell receptor beta chain was profiled in a study of T cells after yellow fever vaccination. Study context: Researchers used SMART-Seq v4 Ultra Low Input to prepare fractions that had low cell numbers.

As TCR cDNA was made by 5'RACE template switching, a universal primer site and UMIs were added. TCRdb re-called the 5' RACE reads through MiXCR, storing one row per CDR3 protein. The data contain around 11,000 distinct CDR3 sequences, around 4.8% of them seen just once; the ten biggest clones take up 1.6%. Points from the study as a whole: Boosting was followed by the reappearance of most primary-vaccination clones (roughly 95% CD4, about 88% CD8).

This clonotype has ten or more counts. Sequencing used PBMCs, either bulk or a sorted T-cell subset (CD4+, CD8+, memory, or dextramer-sorted; not recorded which), obtained more than 13 days after the first yellow fever vaccination. The TCR sequence derives from a man younger than 35 who received the YFV17D yellow fever vaccine.

CDR3 sequence: CASSRLEGTGAYNEQFF. The CDR3 DNA reads as TGCGCCAGCAGCCGCCTCGAAGGGACAGGAGCCTACAATGAGCAGTTCTTC. The rearrangement uses TRBV5-1 and TRBJ2-1, with 8 bases identical to TRBD1. The CDR3 totals 17 residues. CDR1 SGHRS and CDR2 YFSETQ come from the germline V gene. V shed 4 bases and J 2 bases; nucleotides not matched to a gene: 11.